The clone carrying this T cell receptor beta chain turned up a few times. This specimen belongs to a study of T cell repertoires in cytomegalovirus infection. This CDR3 spans 17 amino acids. The ends were cut back, 2 bases at V and 1 base at J, with 17 bases in the middle. CDR1 and CDR2 from the germline V gene are SGHVS and FQNEAQ. In TCRdb, the reads were re-called with MiXCR into one record per CDR3 protein. This table has fewer than 700,000 distinct CDR3 sequences, 24% appearing once. The sequence was obtained from a human donor in good health (CMV status not recorded). Some clones in this sample may be carry-over from other donors' samples. Material for sequencing was CD8+ T cells from PBMCs. V gene TRBV7-8 combines with J gene TRBJ2-5, with D tentatively TRBD1 or TRBD2 (6 bases each). Written as DNA, the CDR3 is TGTGCCAGCAGCTTAATAATCTGGGGGGCGTCCCAAGAGACCCAGTACTTC. It translates to CASSLIIWGASQETQYF.